This T cell receptor beta chain is drawn from a study of cytomegalovirus exposure and HLA in healthy donors. Study results and caveats: Among TCR beta chains of equal frequency, HLA-associated ones were more clonally expanded in a later analysis.

The PCR was carried out with 60 Vbeta primers and 13 Jbeta primers. TCRdb's table, derived via immunoSEQ multiplex PCR, lists solely in-frame clones and lacks some. The data hold 220,000 or so clones, with around 80% observed a single time. As regards this clone: The antigen remains undetermined.

Germline-derived CDR1 and CDR2 are MNHNS and SASEGT. The CDR3 sequence is 15 residues long. V shed 6 bases, J shed 5 bases, and the junction held 9 bases outside the gene matches. Specimen: PBMCs. This sequence originates from a man over 45 in good health and CMV-seronegative. J is TRBJ2-5 and V is TRBV6-1, with TRBD1 matching 10 bases. The CDR3 loop is CASRPGQGSAETQYF. The CDR3 DNA is TGTGCCAGCAGGCCGGGACAGGGGTCGGCGGAGACCCAGTACTTC.